This passage covers 8 T cell receptor beta chains from one sample sequenced in a study of OX40 agonist ivuxolimab in advanced cancers. Here immunoSEQ multiplex PCR was the method, and the copy in TCRdb shows in-frame clones only, minus some. The sample consists of about 45,000 clones, approximately 80% of them appearing once. Sequences were derived from CD4+ or CD8+ T cells sorted from blood, sampled in a trial of the OX40 agonist ivuxolimab. These receptors were collected from an adult with an advanced solid tumor such as melanoma, head and neck, liver or kidney cancer.

The chain has TRBV5-6 and TRBJ2-7; D is perhaps TRBD2 (5 bases). The CDR3 covers 17 residues. Germline values: CDR1 SGHDT, CDR2 YYEEEE. The ends were cut back, 0 bases at V and 6 bases at J, with 22 bases in the middle. The CDR3 DNA sequence: TGTGCCAGCAGCTTGGGGGGTGTAGGGTCGGGATCGGGCGAGCAGTACTTC. It codes for CASSLGGVGSGSGEQYF.

This chain connects TRBV7-9 to TRBJ1-5; 7 bases align to TRBD1. This CDR3 has 18 amino acids. Germline CDR1 is SEHNR and CDR2 is FQNEAQ (reference sequence). Trimming took 3 bases from V and 0 from J; bases not matched to a gene: 11. CDR3 sequence reads: CASSLFTGQSYSNQPQHF. CDR3 sequence (DNA): TGTGCCAGCAGCTTGTTTACGGGACAGAGCTATAGCAATCAGCCCCAGCATTTT.

The rearrangement joins TRBV28 to TRBJ1-6; D perhaps matches TRBD1 (6 bases). Germline V CDR1 and CDR2: MDHEN, SYDVKM. V was trimmed by 7 bases and J by 2 bases, leaving 9 bases between them. CDR3 length equals 14 residues. The DNA for the CDR3 is TGTGCCAGCACGGGGGGCGCCTATAATTCACCCCTCCACTTT. Translated, it gives CASTGGAYNSPLHF.

The chain has TRBV9 and TRBJ2-5; no definite D call. The germline V and J ends were trimmed by 0 bases and 2 bases, with 11 bases remaining between them. Looked up from germline, CDR1 is SGDLS and CDR2 is YYNGEE. This CDR3 spans 15 amino acids. The CDR3 DNA reads TGTGCCAGCAGCGTAGAACCAGTAGGGCAAGAGACCCAGTACTTC. Its protein product is CASSVEPVGQETQYF.

This chain uses TRBV19 with TRBJ2-7, with 7 bases matching TRBD1. CDR3 length equals 15 residues. V gave up 6 bases and J gave up 0 bases; unmatched junction bases: 8. Per the germline V gene, CDR1 is LNHDA and CDR2 is SQIVND (reference sequence). The CDR3 sequence is CASSGGQAPSYEQYF. CDR3 in DNA: TGTGCCAGTAGCGGCGGACAGGCGCCCTCCTACGAGCAGTACTTC.

The rearrangement joins TRBV27 to TRBJ1-2, with 9 bases aligning to TRBD1. The CDR3 contains 13 residues. Germline V gives CDR1 MNHEY, CDR2 SMNVEV (reference sequence). V shed 5 bases and J 4 bases; nucleotides not matched to a gene: 2. CDR3 region: CASSTGGGYGYTF. CDR3 in DNA: TGTGCCAGCAGTACAGGGGGCGGCTATGGCTACACCTTC.

The chain carries TRBV7-8 and TRBJ2-5, with TRBD1 matching over 10 bases. Germline CDR1 reads SGHVS; CDR2 reads FQNEAQ. The CDR3 spans 15 residues. J was trimmed by 4 bases and V by 3 bases; bases with no gene match: 5. In nucleotides, the CDR3 is TGTGCCAGCAGCTTGCGACAGGGGGCCAGAGAGACCCAGTACTTC. Amino acid sequence: CASSLRQGARETQYF.

This clone was recorded a few times. V usage is TRBV7-9 and J usage is TRBJ1-2; 7 nucleotides line up with TRBD1. The junction had 4 bases not matched to a gene; V was cut back by 5 bases and J by 1 base. CDR1 is SEHNR, CDR2 FQNEAQ, per germline (reference sequence). There are 14 residues in the CDR3. The CDR3 reads CASSTRDSNYGYTF. The CDR3 DNA sequence: TGTGCCAGCAGCACCCGGGACAGTAACTATGGCTACACCTTC. The full variable domain, with the rest looked up from reference TRBV7-9 and TRBJ1-2, is DTGVSQNPRHKITKRGQNVTFRCDPISEHNRLYWYRQTLGQGPEFLTYFQNEAQLEKSRLLSDRFSAERPKGSFSTLEIQRTEQGDSAMYLCASSTRDSNYGYTFGSGTRLTVV.